This TCR beta chain emerged from a study of CD8 T cell repertoires and HIV-1 epitope variants. Study summary: Separate wells received one of Twenty-five Gag or Nef variant peptides. Epitopes were three Gag families plus Nef HW9 and YT9. Separate from the cultures, 1M uncultured T cells served as baseline. The study's findings and limits: Only beta chains were identified, marking proliferation to antigen, not function.

This CDR3 has 15 residues. CDR1 is SGHTA and CDR2 is FQGNSA in the germline V gene. Remarks on this clone: As yet, its antigen is unknown.

TCRdb's table, derived via immunoSEQ multiplex PCR, lists solely in-frame clones and lacks some. The sample lists about 7,100 clones, about 70% occurring once. This chain connects TRBV7-2 to TRBJ2-1; D possibly corresponds to TRBD2 (7 bases). This TCR derives from a male donor with HIV. Sequences were obtained from cultured CD8+ T cells derived from PBMCs. CDR3 nucleotides: TGTGCTACAGAGGGGGGGAGATCAAGGTACAATGAGCAGTTCTTC. Amino acids: CATEGGRSRYNEQFF.